This T cell receptor beta chain was identified in a study of identical twins. General observations from the study: Donors were not followed over many years; analysis was cross-sectional. Beta clonotypes that were abundant in cord blood contained fewer insertions, a pattern absent from memory repertoires.

TCRdb reprocessed the 5' RACE reads via MiXCR and lists one record per CDR3 protein. The data show 1.5 million to 2 million distinct CDR3 sequences, around 29% seen once. Per the germline V gene, CDR1 is SGHDN and CDR2 is FVKESK. There are 15 residues in the CDR3. About this clonotype: The antigen remains undetermined.

This receptor was taken from a newborn girl in good health. The V and J genes are TRBV14 and TRBJ2-1, with D unresolved. The DNA end favors TRBJ2-7, so the J call may be wrong. The sample taken for sequencing was cord blood. The CDR3 loop is CASSQAVGPSNEQYF. In DNA form, the CDR3 reads TGTGCCAGCAGCCAAGCGGTAGGACCCTCTAATGAGCAGTACTTC.